This is a list of T cell receptor beta chains from one sample in a study of cytomegalovirus exposure and HLA in healthy donors. Data came from immunoSEQ multiplex PCR; TCRdb stores just in-frame clones and leaves some out. The table lists about 170,000 clones, approximately 73% of them singletons. What was sequenced was PBMCs. Source of these receptors: a woman younger than 35 in good health and CMV-seropositive. CDR3s include the opening cysteine and the closing phenylalanine or tryptophan. A D gene is named only where the DNA matches it firmly. Rows may omit the clone size; those that give it use once, few, many or a size class.

V gene	clone size	J gene	D gene	CDR3 DNA	CDR3 protein
TRBV7-6	.	TRBJ2-7	TRBD1	TGTGCCAGCAGCCCGGACAGGGTTTGGGAGCAGTACTTC	CASSPDRVWEQYF
TRBV5-4	.	TRBJ2-7	TRBD1	TGTGCCAGCAGCTCCGGGACAGGGAGCTCCTACGAGCAGTACTTC	CASSSGTGSSYEQYF
TRBV28	few	TRBJ2-7	.	TGTGCCAGCAGTTTAATCGGGGGGCCCTCCTACGAGCAGTACTTC	CASSLIGGPSYEQYF
TRBV11-1	.	TRBJ2-1	.	TGTGCCAGCAGCCCCCTAGCCCTTATCAATGAGCAGTTCTTC	CASSPLALINEQFF
TRBV7-2	.	TRBJ2-1	TRBD2	TGTGCCAGCAGCTTGGGTAGCGGGGCCTCCTACAATGAGCAGTTCTTC	CASSLGSGASYNEQFF
TRBV4-2	few	TRBJ1-2	.	TGTGCCAGCAGCCAAGAAGGGGGTTTTGAGGGGTACAGCGGCTACACCTTC	CASSQEGGFEGYSGYTF
TRBV27	few	TRBJ2-5	TRBD1	TGTGCCAGCAGTTTATTAGGGACAGGGGGCGTCTCGTTAGAGACCCAGTACTTC	CASSLLGTGGVSLETQYF
TRBV7-9	.	TRBJ1-1	.	TGTGCCAGCAGCTTTTCAGGGGAAGCTTTCTTT	CASSFSGEAFF
TRBV27	.	TRBJ1-2	TRBD1	TGTGCCAGCCGAGGCGTTAGGGGGCCCAACTATGGCTACACCTTC	CASRGVRGPNYGYTF
TRBV7-3	few	TRBJ2-7	.	TGTGCCAGCAGCTCCCGTGTCCCATTGGGCTACGAGCAGTACTTC	CASSSRVPLGYEQYF
TRBV28	few	TRBJ2-7	.	TGTGCCAGCAGTCCGGAGGCAGGTTCCTCATACGAGCAGTACTTC	CASSPEAGSSYEQYF
TRBV6-6	.	TRBJ2-7	TRBD1	TGTGCCAGCAGTTACCTCCAGGACAGGGGGCACGAGCAGTACTTC	CASSYLQDRGHEQYF
TRBV5-5	.	TRBJ2-2	.	TGTGCCAGCAGCTTGGGGGCAGATGCGAACACCGGGGAGCTGTTTTTT	CASSLGADANTGELFF
TRBV5-1	.	TRBJ1-4	.	TGCGCCAGCAGCTTGGTACAGGGTGGTGAAAAACTGTTTTTT	CASSLVQGGEKLFF
TRBV10-2	once	TRBJ1-1	.	TGCGCCAGCAGTGAGGCCCGAGGCGGCATGGCTGAAGCTTTCTTT	CASSEARGGMAEAFF
TRBV9	.	TRBJ1-1	.	TGTGCCAGCAGCCCGAAGGGGTCAGGGGAGTGGACTGAAGCTTTCTTT	CASSPKGSGEWTEAFF
TRBV9	.	TRBJ2-5	TRBD1	TGTGCCAGCAGCGTTGGACAGGGGGTCGTACAGGAGACCCAGTACTTC	CASSVGQGVVQETQYF
TRBV15	.	TRBJ1-5	.	TGTGCCACCAGCAGAGTAGGGGTCGAGGCAAGCAATCAGCCCCAGCATTTT	CATSRVGVEASNQPQHF
TRBV9	.	TRBJ2-7	TRBD1	TGTGCCAGCAGCTTCGGGACAGGGGAGGGGGAGCAGTACTTC	CASSFGTGEGEQYF
TRBV5-6	.	TRBJ1-1	.	TGTGCCAGCAGCTTGTTGGGAGCCGAGAACACTGAAGCTTTCTTT	CASSLLGAENTEAFF
TRBV4-3	.	TRBJ2-5	.	TGCGCCAGCAGCCCGACCCGGGGGGCCGGGGAGACCCAGTACTTC	CASSPTRGAGETQYF
TRBV4-2	.	TRBJ2-2	.	TGTGCCAGCAGCCAAGCAGGGGCCGGGGAGCTGTTTTTT	CASSQAGAGELFF
TRBV29-1	.	TRBJ1-1	.	TGCAGCGTCTCACCCCAGCCAGGGCGGGCTTTCTTT	CSVSPQPGRAFF
TRBV5-6	.	TRBJ2-1	.	TGTGCCAGCAGCTTGCCCGGGACAAAGAATGAGCAGTTCTTC	CASSLPGTKNEQFF
TRBV4-2	.	TRBJ2-5	TRBD2	TGTGCCAGCAGCCAAGCCTTAGGGAGCGGGGGGACTCAAGAGACCCAGTACTTC	CASSQALGSGGTQETQYF
TRBV19	.	TRBJ2-7	.	TGTGCCAGTAGCAGGGGCCAAGTCCACTACGAGCAGTACTTC	CASSRGQVHYEQYF
TRBV4-2	.	TRBJ1-5	.	TGTGCCAGCAGCCAAGAACATCATCAGCCCCAGCATTTT	CASSQEHHQPQHF
TRBV7-2	.	TRBJ1-5	.	TGTGCCAGCAGCTTAGGAAGCGATCAGCCCCAGCATTTT	CASSLGSDQPQHF
TRBV27	.	TRBJ1-5	.	TGTGCCAGCAGTTTAAGCTCACAGTTTAATCAGCCCCAGCATTTT	CASSLSSQFNQPQHF